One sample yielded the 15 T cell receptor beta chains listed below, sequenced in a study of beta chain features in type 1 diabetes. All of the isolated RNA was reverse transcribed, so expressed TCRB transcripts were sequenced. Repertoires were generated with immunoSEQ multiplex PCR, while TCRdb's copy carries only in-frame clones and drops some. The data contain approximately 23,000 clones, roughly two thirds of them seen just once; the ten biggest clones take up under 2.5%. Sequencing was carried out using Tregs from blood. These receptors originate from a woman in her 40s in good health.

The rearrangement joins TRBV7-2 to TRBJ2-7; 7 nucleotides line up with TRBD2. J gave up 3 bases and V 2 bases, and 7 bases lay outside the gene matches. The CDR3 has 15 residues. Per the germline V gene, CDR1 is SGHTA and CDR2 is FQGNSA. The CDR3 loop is CASSLSGASLYEQYF. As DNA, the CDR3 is TGTGCCAGCAGCTTAAGCGGGGCCTCTCTCTACGAGCAGTACTTC.

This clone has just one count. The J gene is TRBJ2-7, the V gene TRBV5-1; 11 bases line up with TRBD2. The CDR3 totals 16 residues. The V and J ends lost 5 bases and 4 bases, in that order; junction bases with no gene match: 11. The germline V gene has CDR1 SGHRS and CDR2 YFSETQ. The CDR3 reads CASRPTSGVSLYEQYF. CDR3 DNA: TGCGCCAGCAGACCGACTAGCGGGGTTTCCTTGTACGAGCAGTACTTC.

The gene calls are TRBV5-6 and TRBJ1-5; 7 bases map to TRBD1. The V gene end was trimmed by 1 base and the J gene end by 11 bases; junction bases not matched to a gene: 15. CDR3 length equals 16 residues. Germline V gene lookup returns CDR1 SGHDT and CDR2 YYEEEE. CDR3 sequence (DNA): TGTGCCAGCAGCTTGATGACAGGGTCCCGGCATCGAGCCCAGCATTTT. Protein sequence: CASSLMTGSRHRAQHF. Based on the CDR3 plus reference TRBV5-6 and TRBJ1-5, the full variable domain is DAGVTQSPTHLIKTRGQQVTLRCSPKSGHDTVSWYQQALGQGPQFIFQYYEEEERQRGNFPDRFSGHQFPNYSSELNVNALLLGDSALYLCASSLMTGSRHRAQHFGDGTRLSIL.

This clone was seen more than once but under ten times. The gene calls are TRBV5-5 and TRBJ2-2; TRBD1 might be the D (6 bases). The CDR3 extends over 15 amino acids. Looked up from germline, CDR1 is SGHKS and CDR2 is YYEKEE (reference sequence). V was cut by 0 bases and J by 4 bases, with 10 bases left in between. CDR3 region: CASSLVSRGTGELFF. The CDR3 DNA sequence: TGTGCCAGCAGCTTGGTCAGCAGGGGCACCGGGGAGCTGTTTTTT.

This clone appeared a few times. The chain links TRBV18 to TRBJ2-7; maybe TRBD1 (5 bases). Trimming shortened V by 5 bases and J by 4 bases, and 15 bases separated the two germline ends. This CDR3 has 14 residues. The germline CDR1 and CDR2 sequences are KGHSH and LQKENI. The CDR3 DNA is TGTGCCAGCTCAAACGGCAGGGTAGGTTACGAGCAGTACTTC. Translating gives CASSNGRVGYEQYF.

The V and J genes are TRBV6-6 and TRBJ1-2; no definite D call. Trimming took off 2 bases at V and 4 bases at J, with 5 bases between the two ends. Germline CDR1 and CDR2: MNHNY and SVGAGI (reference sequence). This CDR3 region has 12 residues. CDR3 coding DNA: TGTGCCAGCAGTTACCCAGGCTATGGCTACACCTTC. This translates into CASSYPGYGYTF.

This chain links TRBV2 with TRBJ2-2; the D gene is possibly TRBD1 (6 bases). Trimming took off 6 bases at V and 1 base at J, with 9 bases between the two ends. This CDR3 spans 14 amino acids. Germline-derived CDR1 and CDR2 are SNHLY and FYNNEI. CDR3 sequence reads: CASRVTGNTGELFF. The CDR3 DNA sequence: TGTGCCAGCAGGGTGACAGGGAACACCGGGGAGCTGTTTTTT.

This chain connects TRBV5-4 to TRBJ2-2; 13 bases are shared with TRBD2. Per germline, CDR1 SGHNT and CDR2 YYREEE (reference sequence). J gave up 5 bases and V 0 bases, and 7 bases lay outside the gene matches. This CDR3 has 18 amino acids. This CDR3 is CASSLGGLAGKGTGELFF. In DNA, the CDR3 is TGTGCCAGCAGCTTGGGGGGACTAGCGGGAAAGGGAACCGGGGAGCTGTTTTTT.

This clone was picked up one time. CDR3 in DNA: TGTGCCAGCAGGAGGGGGGGACCAGATACGCAGTATTTT. Encoded protein: CASRRGGPDTQYF. This sequence joins TRBV2 and TRBJ2-3; weak D call: TRBD2 (7 bases). With 6 bases removed from V and 4 bases from J, the gap between germline ends came to 11 bases. Germline CDR1 is SNHLY and CDR2 is FYNNEI. This CDR3 spans 13 amino acids.

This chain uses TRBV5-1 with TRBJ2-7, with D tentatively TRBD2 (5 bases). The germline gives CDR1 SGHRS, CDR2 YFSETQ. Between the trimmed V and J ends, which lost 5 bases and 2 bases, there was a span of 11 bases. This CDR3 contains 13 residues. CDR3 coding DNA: TGCGCCAGCAGAGCAGGAGGTCCCTACGAGCAGTACTTC. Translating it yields CASRAGGPYEQYF.

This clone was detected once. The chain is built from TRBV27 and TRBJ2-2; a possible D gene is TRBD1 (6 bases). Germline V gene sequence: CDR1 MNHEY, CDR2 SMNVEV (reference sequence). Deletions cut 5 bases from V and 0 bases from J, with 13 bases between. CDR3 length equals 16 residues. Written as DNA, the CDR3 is TGTGCCAGCAGTCGAGGACAGTTCGCGAACACCGGGGAGCTGTTTTTT. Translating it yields CASSRGQFANTGELFF.

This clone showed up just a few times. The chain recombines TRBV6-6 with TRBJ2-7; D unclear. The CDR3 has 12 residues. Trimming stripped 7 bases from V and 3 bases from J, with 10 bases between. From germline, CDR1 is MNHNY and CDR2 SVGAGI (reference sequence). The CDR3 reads CASTDMNYEQYF. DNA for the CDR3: TGTGCCAGCACCGACATGAACTACGAGCAGTACTTC.

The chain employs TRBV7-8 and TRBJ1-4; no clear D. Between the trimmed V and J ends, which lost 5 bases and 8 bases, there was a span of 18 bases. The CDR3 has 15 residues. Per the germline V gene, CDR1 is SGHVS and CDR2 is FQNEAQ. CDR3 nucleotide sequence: TGTGCCAGCAGCGCTCAGAGCGGTTCAAGGGAAAAACTGTTTTTT. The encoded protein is CASSAQSGSREKLFF.

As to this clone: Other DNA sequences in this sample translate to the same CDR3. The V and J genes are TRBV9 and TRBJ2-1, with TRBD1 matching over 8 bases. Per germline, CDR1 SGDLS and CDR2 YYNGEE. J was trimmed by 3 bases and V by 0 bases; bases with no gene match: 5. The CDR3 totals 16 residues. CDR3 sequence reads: CASSVVWTGLYNEQFF. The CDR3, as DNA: TGTGCCAGCAGCGTAGTATGGACAGGGCTCTACAATGAGCAGTTCTTC.

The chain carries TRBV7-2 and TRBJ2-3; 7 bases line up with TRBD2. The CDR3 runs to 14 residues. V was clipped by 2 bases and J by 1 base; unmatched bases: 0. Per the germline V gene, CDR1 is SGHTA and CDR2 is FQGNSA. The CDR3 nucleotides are TGTGCCAGCAGCTTACGGGGGGGCACAGATACGCAGTATTTT. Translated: CASSLRGGTDTQYF.